This T cell receptor (beta chain) was obtained from a study of blood T cell repertoires in COVID-19. Looking at the study overall: COVID-19 samples, acute and convalescent, were from the United States, Italy and Spain. Nucleic acid was either cDNA or gDNA, and it came from T cells, B-cell-depleted T cells, or PBMCs.

Libraries were prepared by immunoSEQ multiplex PCR; TCRdb keeps only in-frame clonotypes and omits some of them. The sample records over 150,000 clones, about 80% being singletons. CDR1 is MNHEY and CDR2 is SVGEGT in the germline V gene. Trimming cost V 1 base and J 7 bases, with 10 bases left between them. The CDR3 spans 13 residues. Seattle researchers signed up patients amid active infection and tracked them longitudinally. The material sequenced was peripheral blood. The receptor's source is an older woman with COVID-19, enrolled during active disease. The V and J genes are TRBV6-2 or TRBV6-3 and TRBJ1-1; D gene ambiguous. This chain's CDR3 is CASSYFSPGEAFF. The CDR3 coding sequence is TGTGCCAGCAGTTACTTCTCGCCGGGTGAAGCTTTCTTT.